The 10 T cell receptor beta chains below all came from one sample that was sequenced in a study of blood T cell repertoires in COVID-19. Here immunoSEQ multiplex PCR was the method, and the copy in TCRdb shows in-frame clones only, minus some. Of 250,000 to 350,000 clones in the sample, about 88% were seen once. Material for sequencing was peripheral blood. Every receptor here comes from a woman aged 55-70 years with acute or convalescent COVID-19.

The chain employs TRBV20-1 and TRBJ2-7, with D hard to call. The CDR3 sequence is 11 residues long. Trimming shortened V by 5 bases and J by 2 bases, and 7 bases separated the two germline ends. Germline V gene sequence: CDR1 DFQATT, CDR2 SNEGSKA (reference sequence). CDR3 loop: CSAPLPYEQYF. CDR3 DNA sequence: TGCAGTGCTCCCCTCCCCTACGAGCAGTACTTC.

The chain recombines TRBV27 with TRBJ1-2; 9 nucleotides agree with TRBD1. The germline V gene has CDR1 MNHEY and CDR2 SMNVEV (reference sequence). CDR3 length: 16 residues. The V gene end was trimmed by 5 bases and the J gene end by 6 bases; junction bases not matched to a gene: 13. The DNA for the CDR3 is TGTGCCAGCAGTCATCAGACCACAGGGGGCGCAAATGGCTACACCTTC. Translation: CASSHQTTGGANGYTF.

Comments on this clone: This specimen includes other DNA sequences encoding the same CDR3. The chain joins TRBV6-1 to TRBJ1-1, with a tentative D call TRBD1 (5 bases). Germline V gene lookup returns CDR1 MNHNS and CDR2 SASEGT. With 0 bases removed from V and 1 base from J, the gap between germline ends came to 6 bases. This CDR3 is built from 14 residues. DNA of the CDR3: TGTGCCAGCAGTGAAGCAGGGGCGAACACTGAAGCTTTCTTT. Its translation: CASSEAGANTEAFF.

The chain uses TRBV7-8 and TRBJ1-1; D perhaps matches TRBD1 (6 bases). The ends were cut back, 6 bases at V and 2 bases at J, with 13 bases in the middle. CDR3 length equals 14 residues. CDR1 is SGHVS and CDR2 is FQNEAQ in the germline V gene. CDR3 in DNA: TGTGCCAGCAGTTTCCGGGACATCAACACTGAAGCTTTCTTT. It encodes CASSFRDINTEAFF.

V usage is TRBV7-7 and J usage is TRBJ2-7; 8 bases are shared with TRBD1. Germline V gene data show CDR1 as SSHAT and CDR2 as FNYEAQ (reference sequence). This CDR3 spans 14 amino acids. With V trimmed by 5 bases and J by 2 bases, 5 bases remained unmatched. The CDR3 loop reads CASSLGQGTYEQYF. The CDR3 DNA follows: TGTGCCAGCAGCCTCGGACAGGGAACCTACGAGCAGTACTTC.

V gene TRBV7-3 combines with J gene TRBJ2-1, with 8 bases that match TRBD2. The germline V gene has CDR1 SGHTA and CDR2 FQGTGA. V was pared by 5 bases and J by 7 bases, with 10 bases of the junction left unmatched. This CDR3 is 15 amino acids long. In DNA form, the CDR3 reads TGTGCCAGCAGCCCGACTAGCGACCCCGGGAATGAGCAGTTCTTC. Protein product: CASSPTSDPGNEQFF.

The CDR3 sequence is CASSRQGGRQETQYF. The CDR3 nucleotides are TGTGCCAGCAGCCGACAGGGGGGGAGGCAAGAGACCCAGTACTTC. The chain uses TRBV28 and TRBJ2-5; 9 bases are shared with TRBD1. There are 15 residues in the CDR3. Germline assignment: CDR1 MDHEN and CDR2 SYDVKM. V lost 6 bases, J lost 2 bases, and 7 bases stayed unmatched. Using reference TRBV28 and TRBJ2-5 for the parts outside the CDR3, the full variable domain is DVKVTQSSRYLVKRTGEKVFLECVQDMDHENMFWYRQDPGLGLRLIYFSYDVKMKEKGDIPEGYSVSREKKERFSLILESASTNQTSMYLCASSRQGGRQETQYFGPGTRLLVL.

Points on this clone: One end of the junction is discordant with germline, which a read error may explain. This chain links TRBV2 with TRBJ2-1, with D perhaps matching TRBD2 (7 bases). The germline V gene has CDR1 SNHLY and CDR2 FYNNEI. The CDR3 contains 14 residues. CDR3 nucleotides: TGTGTCAGCAGGAGAGGGGGGGGTCTAAATGAGCAGTTCTTC. It specifies CVSRRGGGLNEQFF.

This chain links TRBV6-5 with TRBJ1-3; maybe TRBD1 (5 bases). Germline CDR1 is MNHEY and CDR2 is SVGAGI. Trimming took 2 bases from V and 0 from J, leaving 8 bases between them. The CDR3 is 15 amino acids. CDR3 in DNA: TGTGCCAGCAGTTACCAGGGAAACTCTGGAAACACCATATATTTT. Protein sequence: CASSYQGNSGNTIYF.

As DNA, the CDR3 is TGTGCCAGCAGCTTAGAGGGGGTGGATACGCAGTATTTT. Its protein product is CASSLEGVDTQYF. The rearrangement joins TRBV7-2 to TRBJ2-3; D might be TRBD1 (6 bases). The germline V gene has CDR1 SGHTA and CDR2 FQGNSA. This CDR3 comprises 13 residues. Trimming removed 1 base at V and 6 bases at J, with 8 bases between.